Given below is one T cell receptor beta chain in context. Clones were sequenced by immunoSEQ multiplex PCR, and TCRdb holds only the in-frame ones, with some missing. The sample contains roughly 100,000 clones, 89% of which appear only once. The data originate from a study of T cell responses to AZD1222 COVID-19 vaccine. This CDR3 contains 15 residues. Looked up from germline, CDR1 is MNHEY and CDR2 is SVGAGI. V was pared by 2 bases and J by 2 bases, with 10 bases between. The chain employs TRBV6-5 and TRBJ2-1; D tentatively fits TRBD1 or TRBD2 (5 bases each). The material was peripheral blood, obtained on day 0 of AZD1222 vaccination. The clonotype originates from an adult in good health. CDR3 nucleotides: TGTGCCAGCAGTTACGGGCAGGGAGCCTACAATGAGCAGTTCTTC. This encodes CASSYGQGAYNEQFF.